The rows below give T cell receptor beta chains drawn from one sample of a study of shared clonotypes between healthy human individuals. Here immunoSEQ multiplex PCR was the method, and the copy in TCRdb shows in-frame clones only, minus some. The table includes more than 400,000 clones, almost 97% detected once. Sequences were obtained from naive CD4+ T cells sorted from blood. These receptors originate from a woman aged 25-40 years in good health. Both conserved end residues are part of each CDR3. Fields, in order: clone size, CDR3 length, J gene, D gene, V gene, CDR3 DNA, CDR3 protein. The D gene is left open where the match is weak. The size field is filled for only some rows; it gives once, few, many or a size class.

once,11,TRBJ1-1,NA,TRBV29-1,TGCAGCGTTGGCGAAGGGACAGAAGCTTTCTTT,CSVGEGTEAFF
NA,11,TRBJ1-3,NA,TRBV25-1,TGTGCCAGCGCCGTTGGAAACACCATATATTTT,CASAVGNTIYF
NA,14,TRBJ2-2,NA,TRBV9,TGTGCCAGCAGCGTAGGACAGGTCCCCGGGGAGCTGTTTTTT,CASSVGQVPGELFF
NA,16,TRBJ2-5,TRBD2,TRBV13,TGTGCCAGCAGCTTAATACAGGAAGGCGGGAGCGGGACCCAGTACTTC,CASSLIQEGGSGTQYF
NA,14,TRBJ2-7,TRBD1,TRBV18,TGTGCCAGCTCACCGGGACAGGGAGCGGGCGAGCAGTACTTC,CASSPGQGAGEQYF
NA,14,TRBJ1-1,NA,TRBV5-1,TGCGCCAGCAGCTCGAACCATCTGAACACTGAAGCTTTCTTT,CASSSNHLNTEAFF
NA,14,TRBJ2-3,NA,TRBV11-2,TGTGCCAGCACCTGGGGGTCTAGCACAGATACGCAGTATTTT,CASTWGSSTDTQYF
NA,10,TRBJ2-1,NA,TRBV7-9,TGTGCCGTTGAGAACAATGAGCAGTTCTTC,CAVENNEQFF
NA,13,TRBJ1-1,NA,TRBV19,TGTGCCAGTAGTATAGCTAGGGACACTGAAGCTTTCTTT,CASSIARDTEAFF
NA,15,TRBJ2-3,TRBD2,TRBV6-5,TGTGCCAGCAGTCCAACTAGCGGGATTGTAGATACGCAGTATTTT,CASSPTSGIVDTQYF
NA,13,TRBJ1-1,NA,TRBV28,TGTGCCAGCAGTTTACCACAGGGAACTGAAGCTTTCTTT,CASSLPQGTEAFF
NA,14,TRBJ2-4,NA,TRBV7-8,TGTGCCAGCAGCTATCGGGAGAGGGAAAACATTCAGTACTTC,CASSYRERENIQYF
once,14,TRBJ2-2,NA,TRBV11-2,TGTGCCAGCAGCTTAGTCGGGGGCGTCGGGGAGCTGTTTTTT,CASSLVGGVGELFF
few,16,TRBJ2-7,TRBD2,TRBV7-9,TGTGCCAGCAGCTCCGGAGGGACTAGCGGGTTCTACGAGCAGTACTTC,CASSSGGTSGFYEQYF
NA,15,TRBJ1-2,NA,TRBV18,TGTGCCAGCTCACCGACCTCGGACGGGTCGTATGGCTACACCTTC,CASSPTSDGSYGYTF
NA,15,TRBJ2-7,TRBD2,TRBV18,TGTGCCAGCTCGGGTCCGGGACTAGCAGGCTCCGAGCAGTACTTC,CASSGPGLAGSEQYF
once,17,TRBJ2-7,TRBD2,TRBV4-2,TGTGCCAGCAGCCAATCTTATAGCGGGACAAGCTCCTACGAGCAGTACTTC,CASSQSYSGTSSYEQYF
NA,15,TRBJ2-5,TRBD2,TRBV11-2,TGTGCCAGCAGCATTGGACTAGCGGTCCAAGAGACCCAGTACTTC,CASSIGLAVQETQYF
NA,14,TRBJ1-2,NA,TRBV19,TGTGCCAGTAGTGACAGGAGAGGATCCTATGGCTACACCTTC,CASSDRRGSYGYTF
few,14,TRBJ2-1,NA,TRBV19,TGTGCCAGTAGTATAGATCGGAATGGAAATGAGCAGTTCTTC,CASSIDRNGNEQFF
NA,18,TRBJ2-5,TRBD2,TRBV4-1,TGCGCCAGCAGCCAAGCTGGGCTAGCGGAAGGGCCCTACTCGAGCCGGTACTTC,CASSQAGLAEGPYSSRYF
NA,13,TRBJ1-1,NA,TRBV19,TGTGCCAGTAGTATTCAGGCCGGTACTGAAGCTTTCTTT,CASSIQAGTEAFF
few,15,TRBJ1-1,NA,TRBV18,TGTGCCAGCTCACTCCTCGTGGGCGTGAACACTGAAGCTTTCTTT,CASSLLVGVNTEAFF
NA,16,TRBJ2-7,TRBD2,TRBV5-1,TGCGCCAGCAGCTTGGCCGTTAGCGGGTTCTCCTACGAGCAGTACTTC,CASSLAVSGFSYEQYF
NA,12,TRBJ1-3,NA,TRBV28,TGTGCCACCTACCTAGGGGGAAACACCATATATTTT,CATYLGGNTIYF
NA,15,TRBJ2-3,NA,TRBV5-1,TGCGCCAGCAGCCAACTGACACTTGGCACAGATACGCAGTATTTT,CASSQLTLGTDTQYF
NA,18,TRBJ2-3,TRBD2,TRBV5-1,TGCGCCAGCAGCTTGGCCCCTGCTAGCGGGACCTTCACAGATACGCAGTATTTT,CASSLAPASGTFTDTQYF
NA,16,TRBJ1-3,NA,TRBV6-1,TGTGCCAGCAGTGAAGGGGGGACATATCCTGGAAACACCATATATTTT,CASSEGGTYPGNTIYF
NA,16,TRBJ2-7,NA,TRBV6-1,TGTGCCAGCAGTGAAATCTCGTGGGGAAGCTCCTACGAGCAGTACTTC,CASSEISWGSSYEQYF
NA,17,TRBJ2-7,NA,TRBV5-4,TGTGCCAGCAGCTTGGCTACCTGGGATGTGAGCTCCTACGAGCAGTACTTC,CASSLATWDVSSYEQYF
NA,14,TRBJ2-3,NA,TRBV6-5,TGTGCCAGCAGCGATGTCGGTCCCACAGATACGCAGTATTTT,CASSDVGPTDTQYF
NA,15,TRBJ1-3,NA,TRBV18,TGTGCCAGCTCACCGACGGTAGACTCTGGAAACACCATATATTTT,CASSPTVDSGNTIYF
NA,15,TRBJ2-7,NA,TRBV28,TGTGCCAGCAGGACCGGAGGGACATGGTCCTACGAGCAGTACTTC,CASRTGGTWSYEQYF
NA,18,TRBJ2-4,TRBD2,TRBV27,TGTGCCAGCAGTTTACCGGGACTAGCGGGGCTAGCCAAAAACATTCAGTACTTC,CASSLPGLAGLAKNIQYF
NA,15,TRBJ2-1,NA,TRBV6-6,TGTGCCAGCAGCCAAGGGTGGGGACAAGTTAATGAGCAGTTCTTC,CASSQGWGQVNEQFF
NA,19,TRBJ2-3,TRBD2,TRBV18,TGTGCCAGCTCGCTCGGAGGGCTAGCGGCCCAGTCTCCCACAGATACGCAGTATTTT,CASSLGGLAAQSPTDTQYF
NA,15,TRBJ2-1,NA,TRBV9,TGTGCCAGCAGCGTCGACGGACTTACCTACAATGAGCAGTTCTTC,CASSVDGLTYNEQFF
NA,10,TRBJ1-1,NA,TRBV6-5,TGTGCCAGCATGGACACTGAAGCTTTCTTT,CASMDTEAFF
NA,16,TRBJ2-7,TRBD2,TRBV7-2,TGTGCCAGCAGCCCAGGCGGACTAGCGGGAGTGGGTGAGCAGTACTTC,CASSPGGLAGVGEQYF
NA,13,TRBJ2-3,NA,TRBV5-7,TGTGCCAGCAGCGGGGAAGGGACAGATACGCAGTATTTT,CASSGEGTDTQYF
NA,17,TRBJ2-7,NA,TRBV28,TGTGCCAGCAGTTTGGCTGTGGGACACCCAGGAGATTACGAGCAGTACTTC,CASSLAVGHPGDYEQYF